The 17 T cell receptor beta chains below come from one sample, sequenced in a study of blood T cell repertoires in COVID-19 (TCRdb year 2020). Receptor amplification or capture employed the immunoSEQ multiplex PCR assay. TCRdb mirrors the immuneACCESS table, restricted to in-frame sequences. Some clones are absent from its copies; in checked studies, under half trace to an unresolved V gene, and the reason for the others is unknown. The sample has approximately 200,000 clones on record, 65% to 85% of them singletons. The top ten constitute about 3% of the sample. The sequencing input was peripheral blood. Every receptor here comes from a woman in her 30s who had recovered from COVID-19.

The chain has TRBV3-1 (or the pseudogene TRBV3-2) and TRBJ2-6; D gene unclear. CDR1 LGHDT and CDR2 YNNKEL come from the germline V gene (reference sequence). V gave up 0 bases and J gave up 1 base, with 4 bases separating them. There are 15 residues in the CDR3. The DNA of the CDR3 is TGTGCCAGCAGCCAAGATAAATCTGGGGCCAACGTCCTGACTTTC. Its protein product is CASSQDKSGANVLTF.

This chain connects TRBV28 to TRBJ1-2, with 10 bases aligning to TRBD1. V gave up 10 bases and J gave up 7 bases; unmatched junction bases: 12. The V gene's germline CDR1 is MDHEN and CDR2 SYDVKM. The CDR3 is made up of 14 amino acids. CDR3 sequence: CATHIGTGVGGYTF. The DNA of the CDR3 is TGTGCCACCCACATCGGGACAGGGGTAGGTGGCTACACCTTC.

This chain links TRBV6-5 with TRBJ1-5; D is possibly TRBD1 (6 bases). CDR3 length: 14 residues. With 5 bases removed from V and 6 bases from J, the gap between germline ends came to 14 bases. Germline-derived CDR1 and CDR2 are MNHEY and SVGAGI. The CDR3 sequence is CASSLSQGLQPQHF. The CDR3 DNA sequence: TGTGCCAGCAGTCTATCCCAGGGGCTTCAGCCCCAGCATTTT.

There are many counts of this clone. The same CDR3 arises from other DNA sequences in this sample as well. J is TRBJ1-5 and V is TRBV7-9, with TRBD1 matching 7 bases. Germline CDR1 and CDR2: SEHNR and FQNEAQ (reference sequence). V dropped 1 base and J dropped 7; count of bases not matched to a gene: 4. The CDR3 extends over 14 amino acids. CDR3 nucleotides: TGTGCCAGCAGCTTAGACAGGGGAGGACAGCCCCAGCATTTT. Its protein is CASSLDRGGQPQHF.

The CDR3 bases are TGTGCCAGCAGCCGCAATAGCGGGAAGGGGGCAGATACGCAGTATTTT. Encoded protein: CASSRNSGKGADTQYF. The chain couples TRBV3-1 (or the pseudogene TRBV3-2) to TRBJ2-3; 8 bases are a match to TRBD2. The V segment lost 4 bases and the J segment 4 bases; nucleotides outside the gene matches: 10. Germline CDR1 reads LGHDT; CDR2 reads YNNKEL (reference sequence). The CDR3 loop spans 16 amino acids.

The CDR3 protein is CASSFSTGDTQYF. The DNA of the CDR3 is TGTGCCAGCAGCTTTTCGACGGGAGATACGCAGTATTTT. The chain recombines TRBV7-3 with TRBJ2-3; D remains unclear. V was clipped by 3 bases and J by 5 bases, with 9 bases between them. This CDR3 has 13 amino acids. Germline assignment: CDR1 SGHTA and CDR2 FQGTGA.

The DNA of the CDR3 is TGTGCCAGCAGTGAAGGAGGTACCGCCTACGAGCAGTACTTC. Protein product: CASSEGGTAYEQYF. The V gene is TRBV6-1, the J gene TRBJ2-7; no firm D call. Trimming stripped 1 base from V and 2 bases from J, with 9 bases between. Germline V lookup: CDR1 MNHNS, CDR2 SASEGT. The CDR3 totals 14 residues.

The chain carries TRBV5-1 and TRBJ2-1; the match to TRBD1 covers 8 bases. V trimming: 2 bases; J trimming: 9 bases; junction bases outside the gene matches: 10. Germline assignment: CDR1 SGHRS and CDR2 YFSETQ. This CDR3 has 15 amino acids. The DNA for the CDR3 is TGCGCCAGCAGCTTTTCAGGGGGCGGCTGGGGTGAGCAGTTCTTC. Translated, it gives CASSFSGGGWGEQFF.

The J gene is TRBJ1-2, the V gene TRBV15; 7 positions agree with TRBD1. CDR1 and CDR2 from the germline V gene are LNHNV and YYDKDF (reference sequence). The CDR3 runs to 15 residues. After removal of 2 bases from V and 4 bases from J, the junction contained 7 bases not matched to a gene. The CDR3 sequence is CATSRPDRDPYGYTF. CDR3 DNA: TGTGCCACCAGCAGACCCGACAGGGACCCCTATGGCTACACCTTC.

The chain couples TRBV10-2 to TRBJ2-5; perhaps TRBD2 as D (6 bases). Trimming removed 4 bases at V and 5 bases at J, with 17 bases between. Per the germline V gene, CDR1 is WSHSY and CDR2 is SAAADI. This CDR3 is built from 15 residues. Here the CDR3 DNA reads TGCGCCAGCAGTGGGTCTGGGGGACTCAAGGAGACCCAGTACTTC. The encoded protein is CASSGSGGLKETQYF.

The rearrangement uses TRBV9 and TRBJ2-1, with 10 positions matching TRBD2. Germline loops: CDR1 SGDLS, CDR2 YYNGEE. There are 18 residues in the CDR3. V was pared by 0 bases and J by 9 bases, with 15 bases of the junction left unmatched. The DNA for the CDR3 is TGTGCCAGCAGCGTAGGGGCTAGCGGGAGTAAAGGGGAGGCTGAGCAGTTCTTC. Protein sequence: CASSVGASGSKGEAEQFF.

This sequence joins TRBV12-3 or TRBV12-4 and TRBJ2-1; D is unclear. The V end lost 6 bases, the J end lost 3 bases, and 9 bases lay between the germline ends. This CDR3 comprises 13 residues. The DNA for the CDR3 is TGTGCCAGCAGCCCCTTATACTACAATGAGCAGTTCTTC. Translated, it gives CASSPLYYNEQFF.

This clone occurred a few times. The junction does not match germline at one end; this may be a read error. This chain connects TRBV2 to TRBJ1-2, with D hard to call. The CDR3 extends over 11 amino acids. In germline, CDR1 is SNHLY, CDR2 FYNNEI. The DNA of the CDR3 is TGTGCCAGCAGTGAAGGCGGCAGAGCTCTCTTC. Amino acid sequence: CASSEGGRALF.

The chain has TRBV3-1 (or the pseudogene TRBV3-2) and TRBJ2-5; maybe TRBD2 (6 bases). The CDR3 length is 17 residues. V was shortened by 2 bases and J by 1 base, with 17 bases between the two germline ends. In germline, CDR1 is LGHDT, CDR2 YNNKEL (reference sequence). The CDR3 spells CASSQPGTSSFQETQYF. CDR3 DNA: TGTGCCAGCAGCCAACCGGGAACTAGCAGCTTCCAAGAGACCCAGTACTTC.

DNA for the CDR3: TGTGCCAGCAGCTTAGAAGGAGGACTCACCCAAGAGACCCAGTACTTC. It translates to CASSLEGGLTQETQYF. The genes are TRBV11-2 and TRBJ2-5; a possible D gene is TRBD2 (5 bases). Trimming stripped 0 bases from V and 1 base from J, with 12 bases between. This CDR3 is 16 amino acids long. The V gene's germline CDR1 is SGHAT and CDR2 FQNNGV.

This chain uses TRBV27 with TRBJ1-6, with 7 bases aligning to TRBD1. With V trimmed by 8 bases and J by 9 bases, 13 bases remained unmatched. CDR3 length: 15 residues. The germline gives CDR1 MNHEY, CDR2 SMNVEV (reference sequence). CDR3 in DNA: TGTGCCAGCGGCCGGCTAGGGACAGTATCTTCACCCCTCCACTTT. Protein sequence: CASGRLGTVSSPLHF.

The chain carries TRBV28 and TRBJ2-7; D is perhaps TRBD2 (5 bases). From germline, CDR1 is MDHEN and CDR2 SYDVKM. This CDR3 spans 12 amino acids. Trimming pared 6 bases from V and 3 bases from J, leaving 9 bases between. DNA of the CDR3: TGTGCCAGCAGCTGGAGGTACTACGAGCAGTACTTC. Translated, it gives CASSWRYYEQYF. Drawing the rest from reference TRBV28 and TRBJ2-7, the complete variable domain is DVKVTQSSRYLVKRTGEKVFLECVQDMDHENMFWYRQDPGLGLRLIYFSYDVKMKEKGDIPEGYSVSREKKERFSLILESASTNQTSMYLCASSWRYYEQYFGPGTRLTVT.